Following are 13 T cell receptor beta chains from one sample sequenced in a study of blood T cell repertoires in COVID-19. Generated by immunoSEQ multiplex PCR, the TCRdb table keeps only in-frame clones and is missing some. The sample has some 240,000 clones, over 80% seen once; the top ten hold 9.5% to 13%. Sequenced sample: peripheral blood. The receptors were sampled from a woman in her seventies with COVID-19, enrolled during active disease.

V gene TRBV11-2 combines with J gene TRBJ2-3, with D unresolved. CDR1 and CDR2 (germline): SGHAT, FQNNGV. Trimming removed 3 bases at V and 4 bases at J, with 14 bases between. CDR3 length: 15 amino acids. The CDR3 protein is CASSFNSGVADTQYF. CDR3 nucleotide sequence: TGTGCCAGCAGCTTTAATTCGGGTGTCGCAGATACGCAGTATTTT.

The chain combines TRBV12-3 or TRBV12-4 with TRBJ2-3; D ambiguous. The CDR3 spans 13 residues. Deletions cut 3 bases from V and 2 bases from J, with 6 bases between. The CDR3 bases are TGTGCCAGCAGTTTGAGTGTCACAGATACGCAGTATTTT. Protein product: CASSLSVTDTQYF.

The rearrangement links TRBV19 to TRBJ2-2, with D perhaps matching TRBD2 (6 bases). Germline V gene sequence: CDR1 LNHDA, CDR2 SQIVND (reference sequence). Trimming stripped 7 bases from V and 0 bases from J, with 12 bases between. The CDR3 contains 15 residues. The CDR3 loop reads CASKNGGANTGELFF. Here the CDR3 DNA reads TGTGCCAGTAAAAACGGGGGAGCGAACACCGGGGAGCTGTTTTTT.

The rearrangement joins TRBV9 to TRBJ2-7; D possibly corresponds to TRBD2 (6 bases). Germline values: CDR1 SGDLS, CDR2 YYNGEE. The CDR3 covers 18 residues. Trimming cost V 3 bases and J 4 bases, with 26 bases left between them. This CDR3 reads CASSGGGVSAGRIYEQYF. The CDR3 DNA sequence: TGTGCCAGCAGCGGCGGCGGGGTGTCGGCGGGGCGCATTTACGAGCAGTACTTC.

The CDR3 region is CASSLGAVGVYSPLHF. CDR3 nucleotides: TGTGCCAGCAGCTTGGGCGCTGTCGGAGTTTATTCACCCCTCCACTTT. This chain uses TRBV5-6 with TRBJ1-6; unclear D gene. Germline lookup yields CDR1 SGHDT and CDR2 YYEEEE. Trimming cost V 0 bases and J 8 bases, with 15 bases left between them. This CDR3 is built from 16 residues.

The rearrangement joins TRBV21-1 to TRBJ1-1; TRBD1 is the table's D call, not checked against the DNA. TRBV21-1 is a pseudogene. The CDR3 sequence is 16 residues long. The DNA for the CDR3 is TGTGCCAGCCGTCAAGGGGACAGGGGACCCGGGGCTGAAGCTTTCTTT. Translation gives CASRQGDRGPGAEAFF.

The V gene is TRBV30, the J gene TRBJ2-7; 9 bases match TRBD2. V lost 0 bases to trimming and J lost 2 bases; unmatched junction nucleotides: 5. The CDR3 length is 15 residues. Germline CDR1 reads GTSNPN; CDR2 reads SVGIG (reference sequence). CDR3 residues: CAWSVGVAGAYEQYF. CDR3 nucleotide sequence: TGTGCCTGGAGTGTAGGGGTAGCGGGAGCCTACGAGCAGTACTTC.

This clone has only one observation. The chain recombines TRBV6-5 with TRBJ1-1; maybe TRBD1 (6 bases). In germline, CDR1 is MNHEY, CDR2 SVGAGI. The CDR3 totals 13 residues. V dropped 6 bases and J dropped 4 bases, with 12 bases sitting between them. This CDR3 is CASRVQGSTEAFF. The DNA for the CDR3 is TGTGCCAGCAGGGTACAGGGCTCCACTGAAGCTTTCTTT.

CDR3 coding DNA: TGTGCCAGCAGCGTAGGAACTAGCGGTGTCTACGAGCAGTACTTC. It is translated as CASSVGTSGVYEQYF. The J gene is TRBJ2-7, the V gene TRBV9, with TRBD2 matching over 8 bases. Trimming at V came to 0 bases and at J to 3 bases, leaving 5 bases not matched to a gene. Germline V gene data show CDR1 as SGDLS and CDR2 as YYNGEE. This CDR3 is built from 15 residues.

The CDR3 loop is CASSLWGGSSLHF. For the CDR3, the DNA is TGTGCCAGCAGCTTGTGGGGGGGGTCGTCCCTCCACTTT. The genes are TRBV5-6 and TRBJ1-6; D is possibly TRBD1 (5 bases). The CDR3 spans 13 residues. The V gene's germline CDR1 is SGHDT and CDR2 YYEEEE. Trimming left V 1 base short and J 14 bases short, with 13 bases between.

This chain connects TRBV11-3 to TRBJ2-2, with TRBD1 matching over 9 bases. V dropped 4 bases and J dropped 2; count of bases not matched to a gene: 2. The CDR3 is made up of 15 amino acids. The germline V gene has CDR1 SGHNT and CDR2 YENEEA. The CDR3 protein is CASSYRGPNTGELFF. CDR3 bases: TGTGCCAGCAGCTACAGGGGGCCCAACACCGGGGAGCTGTTTTTT.

The chain employs TRBV5-1 and TRBJ2-1; D gene uncertain. The CDR3 has 18 residues. Germline V lookup: CDR1 SGHRS, CDR2 YFSETQ. V was cut by 4 bases and J by 0 bases, with 20 bases left in between. The CDR3 DNA is TGCGCCAGCAGCCCCGCTATTCGGAGCGTGAGCTCCTACAATGAGCAGTTCTTC. Amino acid sequence: CASSPAIRSVSSYNEQFF. The full variable domain, with the rest looked up from reference TRBV5-1 and TRBJ2-1, is KAGVTQTPRYLIKTRGQQVTLSCSPISGHRSVSWYQQTPGQGLQFLFEYFSETQRNKGNFPGRFSGRQFSNSRSEMNVSTLELGDSALYLCASSPAIRSVSSYNEQFFGPGTRLTVL.

The chain is built from TRBV24-1 and TRBJ2-2, with 10 nucleotides matching TRBD1. CDR3 length: 13 residues. J gave up 8 bases and V 10 bases, and 6 bases lay outside the gene matches. CDR1 is KGHDR and CDR2 is SFDVKD in the germline V gene. The CDR3 spells CATGTGEGGELFF. The DNA of the CDR3 is TGTGCCACGGGGACAGGGGAGGGAGGGGAGCTGTTTTTT.